Sequencing of this T cell receptor (beta chain) was carried out in a study of PD-1 blockade in classical Hodgkin lymphoma. Notes on the study in general: Causes of the repertoire differences remain undefined, possibly disease activity or prior therapy. There was a significant rise in CD4+ TCR diversity by C4D1, with no such rise for CD8+. Complete responders entered with baseline diversity on par with newly diagnosed patients, the results showed.

Time point of the sample: cycle 4 day 1 (C4D1), after more than 5 weeks of nivolumab. Every single patient, without exception, relapsed after autologous stem cell transplantation, and brentuximab vedotin exposure varied. The CDR3 sequence is 15 residues long. V lost 6 bases and J lost 2; bases outside the gene matches: 5. Germline V gene sequence: CDR1 LGHNA, CDR2 YNFKEQ. As to this clone: Its specificity is unknown.

Sequencing used immunoSEQ multiplex PCR; TCRdb keeps in-frame clones, though not all of them. The profile covers approximately 27,000 clones, with more than 65% appearing a single time and about 18% taken by the ten largest. This receptor was taken from a human donor with classical Hodgkin lymphoma. The V call is TRBV4-2, the J call TRBJ2-3; 10 bases fit TRBD2. Specimen: peripheral blood mononuclear cells (PBMCs), collected before the fourth cycle of nivolumab. The CDR3 bases are TGTGCCAGCAGGCAACTAGCGGGGCTCACAGATACGCAGTATTTT. Protein sequence: CASRQLAGLTDTQYF.